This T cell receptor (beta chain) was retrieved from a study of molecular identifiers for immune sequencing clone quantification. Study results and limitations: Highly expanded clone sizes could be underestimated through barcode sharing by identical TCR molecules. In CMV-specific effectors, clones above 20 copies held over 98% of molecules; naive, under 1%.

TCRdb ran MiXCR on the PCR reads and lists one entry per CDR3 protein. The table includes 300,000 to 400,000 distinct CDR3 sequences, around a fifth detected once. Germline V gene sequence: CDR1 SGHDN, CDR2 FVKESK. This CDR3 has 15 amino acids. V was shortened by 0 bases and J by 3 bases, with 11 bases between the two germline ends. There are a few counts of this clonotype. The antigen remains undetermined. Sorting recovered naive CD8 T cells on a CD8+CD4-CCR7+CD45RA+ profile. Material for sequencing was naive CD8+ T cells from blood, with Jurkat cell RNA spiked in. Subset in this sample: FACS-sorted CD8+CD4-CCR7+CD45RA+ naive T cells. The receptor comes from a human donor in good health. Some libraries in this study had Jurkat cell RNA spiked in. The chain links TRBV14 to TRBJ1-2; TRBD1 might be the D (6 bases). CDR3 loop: CASSQDQGSHYGYTF. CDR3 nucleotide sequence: TGTGCCAGCAGCCAAGATCAGGGGAGTCACTATGGCTACACCTTC.